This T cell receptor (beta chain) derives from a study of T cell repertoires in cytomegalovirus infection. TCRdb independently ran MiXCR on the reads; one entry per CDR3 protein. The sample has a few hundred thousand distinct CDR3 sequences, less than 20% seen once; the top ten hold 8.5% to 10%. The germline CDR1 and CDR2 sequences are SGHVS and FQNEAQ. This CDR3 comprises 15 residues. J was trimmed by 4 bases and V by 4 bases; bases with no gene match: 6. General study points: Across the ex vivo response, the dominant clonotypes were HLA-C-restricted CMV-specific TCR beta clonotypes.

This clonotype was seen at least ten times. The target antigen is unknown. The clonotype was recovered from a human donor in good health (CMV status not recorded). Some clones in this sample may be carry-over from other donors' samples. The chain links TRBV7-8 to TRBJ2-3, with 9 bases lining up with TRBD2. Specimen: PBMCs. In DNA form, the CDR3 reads TGTGCCAGCAGCTCAATAGCGGGAGTGGCAGATACGCAGTATTTT. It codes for CASSSIAGVADTQYF.